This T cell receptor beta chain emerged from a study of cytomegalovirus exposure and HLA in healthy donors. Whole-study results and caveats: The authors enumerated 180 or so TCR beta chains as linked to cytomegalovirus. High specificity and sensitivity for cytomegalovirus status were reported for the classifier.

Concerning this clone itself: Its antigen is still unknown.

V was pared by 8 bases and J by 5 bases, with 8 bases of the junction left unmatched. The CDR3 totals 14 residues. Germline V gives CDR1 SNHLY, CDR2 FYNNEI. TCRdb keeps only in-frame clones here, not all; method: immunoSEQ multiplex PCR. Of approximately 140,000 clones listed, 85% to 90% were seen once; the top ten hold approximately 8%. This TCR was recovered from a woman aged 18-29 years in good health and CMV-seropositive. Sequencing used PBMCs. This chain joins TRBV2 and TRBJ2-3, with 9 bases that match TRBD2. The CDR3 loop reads CASLSGGWVDTQYF. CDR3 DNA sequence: TGTGCCAGCCTTAGCGGGGGATGGGTAGATACGCAGTATTTT.